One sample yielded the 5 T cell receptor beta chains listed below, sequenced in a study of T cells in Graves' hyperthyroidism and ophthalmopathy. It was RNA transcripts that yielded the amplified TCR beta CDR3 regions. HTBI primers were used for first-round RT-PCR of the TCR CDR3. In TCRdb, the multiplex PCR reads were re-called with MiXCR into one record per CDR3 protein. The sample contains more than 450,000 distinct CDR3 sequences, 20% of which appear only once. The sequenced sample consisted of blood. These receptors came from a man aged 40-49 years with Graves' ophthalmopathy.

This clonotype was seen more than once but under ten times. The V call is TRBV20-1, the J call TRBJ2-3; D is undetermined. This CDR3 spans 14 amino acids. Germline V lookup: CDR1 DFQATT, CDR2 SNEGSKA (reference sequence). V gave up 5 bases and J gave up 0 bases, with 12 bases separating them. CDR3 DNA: TGCAGTGCTTTCCCCGGCGCTAGCACAGATACGCAGTATTTT. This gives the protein CSAFPGASTDTQYF.

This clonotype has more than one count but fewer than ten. Here the CDR3 reads CSAGGSGGNEQFF. The CDR3 coding sequence is TGCAGCGCGGGAGGAAGTGGGGGCAATGAGCAGTTCTTC. The genes are TRBV29-1 and TRBJ2-1; 7 bases agree with TRBD2. Germline V gene lookup returns CDR1 SQVTM and CDR2 ANQGSEA. The CDR3 covers 13 residues. Germline trimming cut 7 bases from V and 6 bases from J; bases unmatched to any gene: 9.

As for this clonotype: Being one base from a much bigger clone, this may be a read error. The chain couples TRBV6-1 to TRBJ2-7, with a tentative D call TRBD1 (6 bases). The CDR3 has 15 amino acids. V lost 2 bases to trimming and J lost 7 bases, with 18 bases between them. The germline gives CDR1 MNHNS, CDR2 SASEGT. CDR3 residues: CASSESVGAEQEQYF. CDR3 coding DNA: TGTGCCAGCAGTGAAAGCGTGGGGGCAGAGCAAGAGCAGTACTTC.

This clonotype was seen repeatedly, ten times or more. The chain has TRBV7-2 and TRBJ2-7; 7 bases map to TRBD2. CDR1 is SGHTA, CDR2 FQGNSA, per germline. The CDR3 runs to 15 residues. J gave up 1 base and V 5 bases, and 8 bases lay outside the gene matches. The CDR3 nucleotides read TGTGCCAGCAGCCTTAAGGGCGGGAGATCCTACGAGCAGTACTTC. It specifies CASSLKGGRSYEQYF.

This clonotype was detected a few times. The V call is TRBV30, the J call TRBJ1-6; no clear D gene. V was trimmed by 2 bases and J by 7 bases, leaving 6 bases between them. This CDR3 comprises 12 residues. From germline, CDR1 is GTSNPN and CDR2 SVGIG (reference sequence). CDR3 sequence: CAWSTGNSPLHF. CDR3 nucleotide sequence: TGTGCCTGGAGTACCGGGAATTCACCCCTCCACTTT.